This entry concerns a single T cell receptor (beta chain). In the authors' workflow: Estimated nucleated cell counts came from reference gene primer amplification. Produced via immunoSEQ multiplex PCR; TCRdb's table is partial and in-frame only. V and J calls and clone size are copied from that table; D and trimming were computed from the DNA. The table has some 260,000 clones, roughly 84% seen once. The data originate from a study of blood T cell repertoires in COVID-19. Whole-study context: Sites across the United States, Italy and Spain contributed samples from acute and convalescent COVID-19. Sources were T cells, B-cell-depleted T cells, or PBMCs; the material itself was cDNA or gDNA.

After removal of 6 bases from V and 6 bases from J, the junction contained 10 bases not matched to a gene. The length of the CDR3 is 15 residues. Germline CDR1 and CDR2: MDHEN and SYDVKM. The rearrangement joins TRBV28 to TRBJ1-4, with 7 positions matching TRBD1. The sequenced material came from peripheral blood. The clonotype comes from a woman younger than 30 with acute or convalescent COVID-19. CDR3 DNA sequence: TGTGCCAGCAGGAGACAGGGTAGTGGAGATGAAAAACTGTTTTTT. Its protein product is CASRRQGSGDEKLFF. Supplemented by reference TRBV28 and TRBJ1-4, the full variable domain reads DVKVTQSSRYLVKRTGEKVFLECVQDMDHENMFWYRQDPGLGLRLIYFSYDVKMKEKGDIPEGYSVSREKKERFSLILESASTNQTSMYLCASRRQGSGDEKLFFGSGTQLSVL.